Following are 23 T cell receptor beta chains from one sample sequenced in a study of OX40 agonist ivuxolimab in advanced cancers. The table came from immunoSEQ multiplex PCR; TCRdb's copy has only in-frame clones and leaves some out. The repertoire holds under 75,000 clones, 80% to 95% seen once, with under 10% in the top ten. Sequencing was performed on CD4+ or CD8+ T cells sorted from blood, taken in a trial of the OX40 agonist ivuxolimab. Receptors were obtained from an adult with an advanced solid tumor such as melanoma, head and neck, liver or kidney cancer.

The J gene is TRBJ2-7, the V gene TRBV7-9; tentatively, D is TRBD1 or TRBD2 (6 bases each). The CDR3 is made up of 12 amino acids. Looked up from germline, CDR1 is SEHNR and CDR2 is FQNEAQ (reference sequence). Trimming took off 7 bases at V and 6 bases at J, with 13 bases between the two ends. DNA of the CDR3: TGTGCCAGCACCTTGGAGGGGGGCGAGCAGTACTTC. Protein sequence: CASTLEGGEQYF.

V and J are TRBV14 and TRBJ1-5; D is perhaps TRBD1 (5 bases). V gave up 2 bases and J gave up 4 bases, with 15 bases separating them. CDR1 and CDR2 from the germline V gene are SGHDN and FVKESK. This CDR3 region has 16 residues. The CDR3 spells CASSQSRRQLNQPQHF. The CDR3 DNA follows: TGTGCCAGCAGCCAATCCCGCCGACAGTTGAATCAGCCCCAGCATTTT.

The chain employs TRBV13 and TRBJ2-1; 11 bases are a match to TRBD1. The germline CDR1 and CDR2 sequences are PRHDT and FYEKMQ (reference sequence). CDR3 size: 14 residues. With 3 bases clipped from V and 7 bases from J, the junction kept 2 bases outside the gene matches. The CDR3 spells CASSLGTGGNEQFF. The CDR3 DNA follows: TGTGCCAGCAGCTTGGGGACAGGGGGGAATGAGCAGTTCTTC.

The V call is TRBV7-9, the J call TRBJ2-2; maybe TRBD1 (6 bases). The CDR3 contains 13 residues. V was clipped by 2 bases and J by 7 bases, with 8 bases between them. Germline CDR1 and CDR2: SEHNR and FQNEAQ (reference sequence). The CDR3 spells CASSLRGNGELFF. CDR3 DNA: TGTGCCAGCAGCTTAAGGGGGAACGGGGAGCTGTTTTTT.

The chain has TRBV19 and TRBJ2-2; D not certain. Germline CDR1 is LNHDA and CDR2 is SQIVND (reference sequence). The germline V and J ends were trimmed by 5 bases and 1 base, with 14 bases remaining between them. CDR3 size: 16 residues. CDR3 protein: CASSSLSSLNTGELFF. The CDR3 nucleotides read TGTGCCAGTAGTTCACTCTCCTCACTGAACACCGGGGAGCTGTTTTTT.

The chain joins TRBV9 to TRBJ1-4; TRBD1 matches 9 bases. Germline values: CDR1 SGDLS, CDR2 YYNGEE. J gave up 6 bases and V 3 bases, and 9 bases lay outside the gene matches. The CDR3 totals 16 residues. The CDR3 DNA reads as TGTGCCAGCAGCGCCTCAATAACAGGGGGCGATGAAAAACTGTTTTTT. Protein product: CASSASITGGDEKLFF.

The V gene is TRBV7-6, the J gene TRBJ2-7; no clear D gene. The CDR3 consists of 15 residues. From germline, CDR1 is SGHVS and CDR2 FNYEAQ. V shed 5 bases and J shed 3 bases, with 17 bases lying between them. The CDR3 reads CASSQDTGPFYEQYF. For the CDR3, the DNA is TGTGCCAGCAGCCAAGACACGGGTCCCTTCTACGAGCAGTACTTC.

To note about this clone: Additional DNA sequences in this sample encode the identical CDR3. The rearrangement joins TRBV19 to TRBJ1-1, with 8 nucleotides matching TRBD1. V dropped 3 bases and J dropped 4; count of bases not matched to a gene: 1. This CDR3 is 13 amino acids long. Germline CDR1 LNHDA, CDR2 SQIVND (reference sequence). CDR3 nucleotides: TGTGCCAGTAGTATTACAGGGGGCACTGAAGCTTTCTTT. It translates to CASSITGGTEAFF.

This CDR3 is CASSYGLSEQYF. Here the CDR3 DNA reads TGTGCCAGCAGTTACGGATTGAGCGAGCAGTACTTC. The rearrangement links TRBV6-6 to TRBJ2-7, with D hard to call. This CDR3 region has 12 residues. V was trimmed by 2 bases and J by 6 bases, leaving 8 bases between them. Germline V gene lookup returns CDR1 MNHNY and CDR2 SVGAGI (reference sequence).

This chain links TRBV9 with TRBJ1-1, with 7 bases identical to TRBD1. Losses at the gene ends were 0 bases for V and 1 base for J; bases not matched to a gene: 12. The CDR3 is 18 amino acids. Germline loops: CDR1 SGDLS, CDR2 YYNGEE. The CDR3 region has the DNA TGTGCCAGCAGCGTAGTAGGCCCCATCGGGACAGCGAACACTGAAGCTTTCTTT. Protein sequence: CASSVVGPIGTANTEAFF.

The rearrangement joins TRBV2 to TRBJ2-2; maybe TRBD1 (6 bases). Trimming stripped 7 bases from V and 4 bases from J, with 16 bases between. The germline gives CDR1 SNHLY, CDR2 FYNNEI. The CDR3 runs to 15 residues. CDR3 protein: CASMRPVGGTGELFF. DNA of the CDR3: TGTGCCAGCATGCGCCCAGTAGGGGGCACCGGGGAGCTGTTTTTT.

In its sample, this clone was seen once. The J gene is TRBJ2-5, the V gene TRBV4-1, with a weak D call TRBD2 (6 bases). The germline V gene encodes CDR1 MGHRA and CDR2 YSYEKL. V was trimmed by 0 bases and J by 0 bases, leaving 17 bases between them. This CDR3 contains 18 residues. The chain's CDR3 is CASSQDTGLVGNQETQYF. The CDR3 coding sequence is TGCGCCAGCAGCCAAGATACGGGACTTGTAGGAAACCAAGAGACCCAGTACTTC.

J is TRBJ1-1 and V is TRBV7-6; 7 bases agree with TRBD1. There are 13 residues in the CDR3. V was pared by 4 bases and J by 8 bases, with 7 bases of the junction left unmatched. Germline CDR1 and CDR2: SGHVS and FNYEAQ. This CDR3 is CASSSGQVLEAFF. The CDR3 DNA sequence: TGTGCCAGCAGCTCCGGACAGGTCCTAGAAGCTTTCTTT.

The chain joins TRBV27 to TRBJ2-7; D may be TRBD2 (6 bases). Germline loops: CDR1 MNHEY, CDR2 SMNVEV (reference sequence). The CDR3 consists of 13 residues. Trimming pared 6 bases from V and 3 bases from J, leaving 12 bases between. The CDR3 loop reads CASRPSEYYEQYF. The CDR3 DNA is TGTGCCAGCAGGCCTAGCGAGTACTACGAGCAGTACTTC.

The chain links TRBV5-4 to TRBJ2-1; 14 bases align to TRBD2. The germline gives CDR1 SGHNT, CDR2 YYREEE (reference sequence). The CDR3 is 15 residues long. V shed 4 bases and J 8 bases; nucleotides not matched to a gene: 5. In DNA, the CDR3 is TGTGCCAGCAGCGCCGGACTAGCGGGGGGCTATGAGCAGTTCTTC. Protein product: CASSAGLAGGYEQFF.

The gene calls are TRBV19 and TRBJ2-3; D is perhaps TRBD2 (5 bases). The CDR3 extends over 14 amino acids. Germline V CDR1 and CDR2: LNHDA, SQIVND (reference sequence). Trimming pared 4 bases from V and 3 bases from J, leaving 11 bases between. The CDR3: CASSTGEFTDTQYF. CDR3 DNA sequence: TGTGCCAGTAGTACCGGGGAGTTTACAGATACGCAGTATTTT.

This chain links TRBV9 with TRBJ2-2, with D possibly matching TRBD1 (5 bases). Trimming cost V 4 bases and J 1 base, with 17 bases left between them. This CDR3 spans 17 amino acids. Germline V CDR1 and CDR2: SGDLS, YYNGEE. The CDR3 here is CASSPRADSRNTGELFF. The CDR3 coding sequence is TGTGCCAGCAGCCCAAGAGCCGACAGCCGGAACACCGGGGAGCTGTTTTTT.

The chain uses TRBV27 and TRBJ2-7, with 9 positions matching TRBD1. This CDR3 has 13 amino acids. Trimming cost V 4 bases and J 3 bases; bases outside gene matches: 1. CDR1 is MNHEY and CDR2 is SMNVEV in the germline V gene (reference sequence). The CDR3 DNA is TGTGCCAGCAGTTGGACAGGGGACTACGAGCAGTACTTC. It is translated as CASSWTGDYEQYF.

This clone was detected only once. The CDR3 protein is CASSLVERQGSSHSGNTIYF. The CDR3 bases are TGTGCCAGCAGCTTAGTAGAGAGACAGGGGTCTTCTCACTCTGGAAACACCATATATTTT. The chain employs TRBV7-8 and TRBJ1-3; 8 bases are shared with TRBD1. CDR1 SGHVS and CDR2 FQNEAQ come from the germline V gene. After removal of 1 base from V and 0 bases from J, the junction contained 14 bases not matched to a gene. CDR3 length: 20 amino acids. The whole variable domain, remainder taken from reference TRBV7-8 and TRBJ1-3, is GAGVSQSPRYKVAKRGQDVALRCDPISGHVSLFWYQQALGQGPEFLTYFQNEAQLDKSGLPSDRFFAERPEGSVSTLKIQRTQQEDSAVYLCASSLVERQGSSHSGNTIYFGEGSWLTVV.

The genes are TRBV27 and TRBJ1-1; no firm D call. Germline assignment: CDR1 MNHEY and CDR2 SMNVEV (reference sequence). V shed 3 bases and J shed 1 base, with 6 bases lying between them. The CDR3 runs 13 residues. CDR3 loop: CASSLFTNTEAFF. The CDR3 bases are TGTGCCAGCAGTTTGTTTACGAACACTGAAGCTTTCTTT.

This rearrangement joins TRBV7-2 to TRBJ2-3; D uncertain. With 2 bases removed from V and 6 bases from J, the gap between germline ends came to 3 bases. CDR1 is SGHTA and CDR2 is FQGNSA in the germline V gene. The CDR3 runs 11 residues. CDR3 loop: CASSLYDTQYF. The DNA of the CDR3 is TGTGCCAGCAGCTTATACGATACGCAGTATTTT.

CDR3 DNA: TGTGCCAGCAGCCCGGGGGGAGGGAGCACAGATACGCAGTATTTT. Translating gives CASSPGGGSTDTQYF. The chain has TRBV5-4 and TRBJ2-3, with TRBD2 identical over 7 bases. The CDR3 covers 15 residues. The trim removed 4 bases at V and 0 bases at J, leaving 5 bases unmatched. Germline V CDR1 and CDR2: SGHNT, YYREEE (reference sequence).

This chain joins TRBV5-1 and TRBJ1-2; D is perhaps TRBD1 (6 bases). V lost 0 bases and J 2 bases, leaving 8 bases between the germline ends. CDR3 length: 14 residues. The germline V gene has CDR1 SGHRS and CDR2 YFSETQ. Written as DNA, the CDR3 is TGCGCCAGCAGCTTGGGGACAGACAACTATGGCTACACCTTC. This translates into CASSLGTDNYGYTF.